These T cell receptor beta chains were read from a single sample in a study of T cells after somatic rescue of genetic block. Some clones are missing from TCRdb's copy, which holds only in-frame ones; the method was immunoSEQ multiplex PCR. The sample yields 70,000 or so clones, 85% to 95% seen once. The sample consisted of peripheral blood mononuclear cells (PBMCs). These TCRs come from a man aged 35-49 years. Both conserved end residues are part of each CDR3. A D gene is named only where the DNA matches it firmly. Size is stated for part of the rows, as once, few or many counts, or as a class when the clone is expanded.

j_call	v_call	d_call	clone_size	cdr3_nt	cdr3_aa
TRBJ2-5	TRBV5-6	NA	NA	TGTGCCAGCAGCCCCGGGTTCCAAGAGACCCAGTACTTC	CASSPGFQETQYF
TRBJ1-1	TRBV28	TRBD1	NA	TGTGCCAGCAGTGAACAGGGGGCCGGGAGCACTGAAGCTTTCTTT	CASSEQGAGSTEAFF
TRBJ2-1	TRBV5-5	NA	NA	TGTGCCAGCAGCCAAGAAGGGATTTACAATGAGCAGTTCTTC	CASSQEGIYNEQFF
TRBJ1-6	TRBV5-1	NA	NA	TGCGCCAGCAGCTTGCGTACGATTTCGAATTCACCCCTCCACTTT	CASSLRTISNSPLHF
TRBJ2-2	TRBV5-1	TRBD1	NA	TGCGCCAGCAGCTTTAAGGGACAGGGAAACACCGGGGAGCTGTTTTTT	CASSFKGQGNTGELFF
TRBJ2-3	TRBV2	NA	few	TGTGCCAGCGATTGGAAGAGTGGCGCAGATACGCAGTATTTT	CASDWKSGADTQYF
TRBJ1-5	TRBV5-3	NA	once	TGTGCCAGAAGCTTTGCCCCAAGGGACCCGCAAAACATGGGCAATCAGCCCCAGCATTTT	CARSFAPRDPQNMGNQPQHF
TRBJ2-5	TRBV19	TRBD2	NA	TGTGCCAGTAGTGTCGGACTAGCGGGGCAAGAGACCCAGTACTTC	CASSVGLAGQETQYF
TRBJ2-5	TRBV5-4	NA	NA	TGTGCCAGCAGCAGACAGGGACTACATACGGAGACCCAGTACTTC	CASSRQGLHTETQYF
TRBJ1-4	TRBV5-1	TRBD1	NA	TGCGCCAGCAGCGTAGGACAGGGAAACGAAAAACTGTTTTTT	CASSVGQGNEKLFF
TRBJ2-1	TRBV15	TRBD1	NA	TGTGCCACCAGCAGAGATCCGGGACAGTACAATGAGCAGTTCTTC	CATSRDPGQYNEQFF
TRBJ2-7	TRBV28	NA	NA	TGTGCCAGCAGTCCTTTAGTCAGTGGGTACGAGCAGTACTTC	CASSPLVSGYEQYF
TRBJ2-3	TRBV19	NA	NA	TGTGCCAGTCGAGATGGGGGGCAGAGCACAGATACGCAGTATTTT	CASRDGGQSTDTQYF
TRBJ1-3	TRBV9	TRBD1	NA	TGTGCCAGCAGCGTAACGCCGGGACAGGACGGAAACACCATATATTTT	CASSVTPGQDGNTIYF
TRBJ2-2	TRBV6-1	TRBD2	NA	TGTGCCAGCAGTGATATCGACCTAGCGGGGGGGAGCACCGGGGAGCTGTTTTTT	CASSDIDLAGGSTGELFF
TRBJ2-7	TRBV2	TRBD2	NA	TGTGCCAGCAGAATGGGAGCGGGGGGTTCCTACGAGCAGTACTTC	CASRMGAGGSYEQYF
TRBJ1-5	TRBV30	NA	NA	TGTGCCTGGAGTGTAAAAGGATGGGGCCACCAGCCCCAGCATTTT	CAWSVKGWGHQPQHF
TRBJ2-7	TRBV2	TRBD1	once	TGTGCCAGCACGGACAGGGGCCTCTACGAGCAGTACTTC	CASTDRGLYEQYF
TRBJ2-5	TRBV5-1	TRBD1	NA	TGCGCCAGCAGGGAAGCCGGGACAGGGCCACAAGAGACCCAGTACTTC	CASREAGTGPQETQYF
TRBJ2-3	TRBV27	NA	NA	TGTGCCAGCAGTTTAAATAAAGCGACAGATACGCAGTATTTT	CASSLNKATDTQYF
TRBJ1-1	TRBV9	NA	NA	TGTGCCAGCAGCGTATGGGAATTCTCTGAAGCTTTCTTT	CASSVWEFSEAFF
TRBJ2-2	TRBV11-2	NA	NA	TGTGCCAGCAGCTTACGACAGAGCACCGGGGAGCTGTTTTTT	CASSLRQSTGELFF
TRBJ2-7	TRBV9	TRBD1	NA	TGTGCCAGCAGTGCAGGGGGAGTCTACGAGCAGTACTTC	CASSAGGVYEQYF
TRBJ1-2	TRBV5-1	NA	once	TGCGCCAGCAGCTTGGTAGGCGGGGCAGGTGACTATGGCTACACCTTC	CASSLVGGAGDYGYTF
TRBJ2-2	TRBV7-7	TRBD2	few	TGTGCCAGCAGCTCCTCGGGACTAGCGGGAACCGGGGAGCTGTTTTTT	CASSSSGLAGTGELFF
TRBJ1-1	TRBV2	NA	NA	TGTGCCAGCAGTGAGATGGGGTACACTGAAGCTTTCTTT	CASSEMGYTEAFF
TRBJ2-1	TRBV29-1	TRBD2	NA	TGCAGCGTTGAAGGACTAGCGGGAGCGTATGAGCAGTTCTTC	CSVEGLAGAYEQFF
TRBJ2-5	TRBV27	TRBD2	NA	TGTGCCAGCAGTCCTTTAGCGGGGCTAGAGACCCAGTACTTC	CASSPLAGLETQYF
TRBJ2-3	TRBV27	NA	NA	TGTGCCAGCAGTCCCCCGGGACGGGACACAGATACGCAGTATTTT	CASSPPGRDTDTQYF
TRBJ1-2	TRBV2	NA	NA	TGTGCCAGCAGGCCAGACATTCCTAACTATGGCTACACCTTC	CASRPDIPNYGYTF
TRBJ1-6	TRBV5-4	NA	NA	TGTGCCAGCAGCTTGGAGGGACCGATCTATAATTCACCCCTCCACTTT	CASSLEGPIYNSPLHF
TRBJ2-7	TRBV6-5	NA	NA	TGTGCCAGCAGTCCGCCGGGGCGCGAGCAGTACTTC	CASSPPGREQYF
TRBJ2-7	TRBV19	NA	NA	TGTGCCAGTAGGGAACAGGGTGGATCCTACGAGCAGTACTTC	CASREQGGSYEQYF
TRBJ1-4	TRBV28	NA	NA	TGTGCCAGCAGTTCACTTAGTACAACTAATGAAAAACTGTTTTTT	CASSSLSTTNEKLFF
TRBJ2-1	TRBV6-5	NA	NA	TGTGCCAGCAGCCTCGAAAATGAGCAGTTCTTC	CASSLENEQFF
TRBJ2-7	TRBV7-9	TRBD2	NA	TGTGCCAGCAGCTTAGCCCTCGGGACTAGCGGGACATACGAGCAGTACTTC	CASSLALGTSGTYEQYF
TRBJ2-3	TRBV9	TRBD1	few	TGTGCCAGCAGCGCCCGGACAGGTACGCAGTATTTT	CASSARTGTQYF
TRBJ1-3	TRBV6-1	TRBD1	NA	TGTGCCAGCAGTGTTGACAGGGTTCTGTCTGGAAACACCATATATTTT	CASSVDRVLSGNTIYF
TRBJ1-6	TRBV11-2	NA	NA	TGTGCCAGCAGCTTAGGGCTCCATAATTCACCCCTCCACTTT	CASSLGLHNSPLHF
TRBJ2-3	TRBV5-6	NA	NA	TGTGCCAGCAGCTTGCAGGACCTGGGCACAGATACGCAGTATTTT	CASSLQDLGTDTQYF
TRBJ2-7	TRBV6-6	TRBD2	NA	TGTGCCAGCCGCGGGACTAGCGGGAGATACGAGCAGTACTTC	CASRGTSGRYEQYF
TRBJ1-2	TRBV6-5	NA	NA	TGTGCCAGCAGTCCCCGGGAACTCCATGGCTACACCTTC	CASSPRELHGYTF
TRBJ1-5	TRBV28	NA	NA	TGTGCCAGTCAGGATAGCAATCAGCCCCAGCATTTT	CASQDSNQPQHF
TRBJ2-7	TRBV27	NA	once	TGTGCCAGCAGTCAGTCTAGCGCCCCCCCCTACGAGCAGTACTTC	CASSQSSAPPYEQYF
TRBJ2-5	TRBV25-1	NA	NA	TGTGCCAGCAGTGAATATGGGGGGGCTTCGGAGACCCAGTACTTC	CASSEYGGASETQYF
TRBJ2-1	TRBV9	TRBD1	NA	TGTGCCAGCAGCCCGAGCAGGGCAGGGGGCTTGCATGAGCAGTTCTTC	CASSPSRAGGLHEQFF
TRBJ1-6	TRBV2	NA	NA	TGTGCCAGCAGCGAAATGGGTCCGGGGTATAATTCACCCCTCCACTTT	CASSEMGPGYNSPLHF
TRBJ2-7	TRBV7-9	NA	few	TGTGCCAGCAGCCCGGAAGTCGACGAGCAGTACTTC	CASSPEVDEQYF